This T cell receptor (beta chain) was identified during a study of cytomegalovirus exposure and HLA in healthy donors. About the study: In terms of ancestry, the Caucasian-associated cluster contained more than 65% of the approximately 430 genotyped donors. Findings and limits, study-wide: As immune exposure information, only CMV serostatus was available. Cytomegalovirus status was reportedly diagnosed by the classifier with high specificity and sensitivity. Later analysis placed DRB1 highest and HLA-C lowest in TCR association rates, which differed by HLA locus.

As for this clone: Its target is not known.

It was with 60 Vbeta and 13 Jbeta primers that the PCR ran. Data came from immunoSEQ multiplex PCR; TCRdb stores just in-frame clones and leaves some out. In the table there are 200,000 or so clones, 65% to 85% of which are singletons. The V segment lost 0 bases and the J segment 8 bases; nucleotides outside the gene matches: 5. Germline CDR1 SEHNR, CDR2 FQNEAQ (reference sequence). The CDR3 is 14 amino acids. The clonotype was recovered from a man aged 45-65 years in good health and CMV-seronegative. Sequencing input: PBMCs. The genes are TRBV7-9 and TRBJ1-2, with 8 bases fitting TRBD1. Written as DNA, the CDR3 is TGTGCCAGCAGCTTAGCCCAGGGGGCTAAAGGCTACACCTTC. Its translation: CASSLAQGAKGYTF.